These 8 T cell receptor beta chains were all obtained from the same sample, sequenced in a study of CDR3 diversity in severe acne. From the PCR reads, TCRdb called clonotypes with MiXCR, one entry per CDR3 protein. This table holds about 93,000 distinct CDR3 sequences, around half found once. The source material was blood. The receptors stem from a male donor in good health, serving as a control.

Of note for this clonotype: With a much larger clone just one base away, this may be a read error. The chain employs TRBV6-5 and TRBJ1-2; 9 positions agree with TRBD1. Germline CDR1 and CDR2: MNHEY and SVGAGI. CDR3 length: 12 amino acids. The DNA for the CDR3 is TGTGCCTGCAGCCAGACAGGGGGAGGCTACACCTTC. Encoded protein: CACSQTGGGYTF.

The rearrangement uses TRBV5-1 and TRBJ2-7; 9 nucleotides line up with TRBD1. CDR3 size: 15 residues. Trimming removed 0 bases from V and 2 bases from J; junction bases left unmatched: 3. The germline gives CDR1 SGHRS, CDR2 YFSETQ. CDR3: CASSLAGTGTYEQYF. The CDR3 coding sequence is TGCGCCAGCAGCTTGGCCGGGACAGGGACCTACGAGCAGTACTTC.

The chain has TRBV4-2 and TRBJ1-4; D is possibly TRBD1 (5 bases). Trimming removed 1 base from V and 3 bases from J, with 12 bases in between. This CDR3 region has 16 residues. Germline loops: CDR1 LGHNA, CDR2 YNFKEQ. CDR3 DNA: TGTGCCAGCAGCCAAGTGGCGACGGGGGCTAATGAAAAACTGTTTTTT. Amino acid sequence: CASSQVATGANEKLFF.

This clonotype occurred a few times. The DNA for the CDR3 is TGTGCCAGCAGCTTGGCGCAGGGGACAGGGATTCTCACCTTC. Protein: CASSLAQGTGILTF. This rearrangement joins TRBV5-6 to TRBJ1-2; TRBD1 matches 9 bases. V lost 0 bases to trimming and J lost 13 bases; unmatched junction nucleotides: 10. Per the germline V gene, CDR1 is SGHDT and CDR2 is YYEEEE. The CDR3 has 14 residues.

This clonotype was seen a few times. V usage is TRBV20-1 and J usage is TRBJ2-1, with 9 bases aligning to TRBD2. This CDR3 contains 15 residues. J gave up 0 bases and V 1 base, and 1 base lay outside the gene matches. Germline CDR1 is DFQATT and CDR2 is SNEGSKA (reference sequence). The CDR3 spells CSARGLADSYNEQFF. In nucleotides, the CDR3 is TGCAGTGCTAGAGGACTAGCGGACTCCTACAATGAGCAGTTCTTC.

The rearrangement joins TRBV5-1 to TRBJ2-3; D unclear. The CDR3 has 16 residues. The V gene's germline CDR1 is SGHRS and CDR2 YFSETQ. V gave up 4 bases and J gave up 2 bases, with 17 bases separating them. The CDR3 bases are TGCGCCAGCAGCCCCCCAGACCCCACCCTCACAGATACGCAGTATTTT. Translating it yields CASSPPDPTLTDTQYF.

This clonotype was detected ten times or more. V gene TRBV10-3 combines with J gene TRBJ1-3; D is ambiguous. The germline CDR1 and CDR2 sequences are ENHRY and SYGVKD. The CDR3 is made up of 15 amino acids. V lost 3 bases and J 0 bases, leaving 9 bases between the germline ends. The CDR3 nucleotides are TGTGCCATCAGTGACCAGGATAGCTCTGGAAACACCATATATTTT. Amino acid sequence: CAISDQDSSGNTIYF.

This clonotype showed up just a few times. The gene calls are TRBV5-1 and TRBJ2-7; D gene uncertain. This CDR3 contains 13 residues. Trimming shortened V by 4 bases and J by 3 bases, and 11 bases separated the two germline ends. Germline V CDR1 and CDR2: SGHRS, YFSETQ. DNA of the CDR3: TGCGCCAGCAGCGTGGCCAGTATCTACGAGCAGTACTTC. Protein product: CASSVASIYEQYF.